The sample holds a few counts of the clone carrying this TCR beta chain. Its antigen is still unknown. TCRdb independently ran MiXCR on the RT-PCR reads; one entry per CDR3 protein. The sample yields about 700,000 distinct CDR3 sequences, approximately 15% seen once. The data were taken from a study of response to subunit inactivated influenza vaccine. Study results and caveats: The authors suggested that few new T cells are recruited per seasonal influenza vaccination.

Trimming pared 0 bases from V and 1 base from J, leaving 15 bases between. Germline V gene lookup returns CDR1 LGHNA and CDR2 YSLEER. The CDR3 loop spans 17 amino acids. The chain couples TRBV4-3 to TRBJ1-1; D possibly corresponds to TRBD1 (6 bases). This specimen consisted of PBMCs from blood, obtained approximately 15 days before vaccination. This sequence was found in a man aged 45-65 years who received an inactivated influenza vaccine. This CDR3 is CASSQDGGRRGNTEAFF. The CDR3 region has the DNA TGCGCCAGCAGCCAAGACGGGGGGCGGAGGGGGAACACTGAAGCTTTCTTT.